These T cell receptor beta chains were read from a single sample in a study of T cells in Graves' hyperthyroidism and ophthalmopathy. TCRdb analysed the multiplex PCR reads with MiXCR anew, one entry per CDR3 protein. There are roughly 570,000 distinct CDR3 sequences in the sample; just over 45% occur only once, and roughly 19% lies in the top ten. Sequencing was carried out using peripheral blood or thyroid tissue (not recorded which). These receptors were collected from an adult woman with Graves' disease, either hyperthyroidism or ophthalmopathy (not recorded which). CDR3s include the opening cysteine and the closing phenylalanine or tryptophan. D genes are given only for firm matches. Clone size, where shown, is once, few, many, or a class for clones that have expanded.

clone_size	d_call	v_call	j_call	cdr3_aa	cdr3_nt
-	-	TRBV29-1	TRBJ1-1	CSTGGKNTEAFF	TGCAGCACCGGGGGGAAGAACACTGAAGCTTTCTTT
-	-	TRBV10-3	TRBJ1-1	CAIRPSRELGEAFF	TGTGCCATCAGGCCTTCCAGGGAATTGGGTGAAGCTTTCTTT
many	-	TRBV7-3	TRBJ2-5	CASSPNQGYQETQYF	TGTGCCAGCAGCCCGAACCAGGGATACCAAGAGACCCAGTACTTC
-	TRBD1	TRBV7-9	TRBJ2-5	CASSPTGQGVMETQYF	TGTGCCAGCAGCCCCACCGGACAGGGGGTCATGGAGACCCAGTACTTC
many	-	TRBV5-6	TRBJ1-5	CASSTTGGANQPQHF	TGTGCCAGCAGCACGACAGGAGGCGCCAATCAGCCCCAGCATTTT
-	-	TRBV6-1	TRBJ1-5	CASSDAGVNQPQHF	TGTGCCAGCAGTGATGCAGGGGTTAATCAGCCCCAGCATTTT
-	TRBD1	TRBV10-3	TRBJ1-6	CAISRDRDSPLHF	TGTGCCATCAGCCGGGACAGAGATTCACCCCTCCACTTT
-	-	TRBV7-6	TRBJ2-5	CASSLVFSRGLETQYF	TGTGCCAGCAGCTTAGTCTTCAGCCGGGGGTTGGAGACCCAGTACTTC
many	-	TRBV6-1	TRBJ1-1	CASRIHQARDTEAFF	TGTGCCAGCAGGATCCATCAGGCGAGGGACACTGAAGCTTTCTTT
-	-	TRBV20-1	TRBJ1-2	CSATGPSSGNTF	TGCAGTGCGACGGGACCGAGCTCTGGAAACACCTTC
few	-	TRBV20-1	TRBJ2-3	CSAPGVWGTDTQYF	TGCAGTGCCCCCGGCGTCTGGGGCACAGATACGCAGTATTTT
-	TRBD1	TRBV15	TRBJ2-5	CATSSGQGQETQYF	TGTGCCACCAGCAGCGGACAGGGTCAAGAGACCCAGTACTTC
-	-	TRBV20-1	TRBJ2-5	CSARDRVGKETQYF	TGCAGTGCTAGAGATCGGGTGGGGAAAGAGACCCAGTACTTC
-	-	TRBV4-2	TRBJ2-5	CASSQEGSSQGETQYF	TGTGCCAGCAGCCAAGAGGGCTCCAGTCAAGGCGAGACCCAGTACTTC
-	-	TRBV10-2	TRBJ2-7	CAARADSKYEQYF	TGTGCCGCTCGGGCGGACAGTAAGTACGAGCAGTACTTC
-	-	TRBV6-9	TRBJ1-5	CASSDGPQHF	TGTGCCAGCAGTGATGGGCCCCAGCATTTT
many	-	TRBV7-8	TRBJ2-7	CASSLGEGLFGYEQYF	TGTGCCAGCAGCTTAGGGGAAGGTCTTTTCGGCTACGAGCAGTACTTC
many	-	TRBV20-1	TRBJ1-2	CSVKKTAWMGGYTF	TGCAGTGTCAAAAAGACAGCCTGGATGGGTGGCTACACCTTC
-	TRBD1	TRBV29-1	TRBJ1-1	CSVGTGEAFF	TGCAGCGTTGGGACAGGTGAAGCTTTCTTT
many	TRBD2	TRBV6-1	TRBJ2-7	CASSEVAGASYEQYF	TGTGCCAGCAGTGAAGTGGCGGGAGCGTCCTACGAGCAGTACTTC
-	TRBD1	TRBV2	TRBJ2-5	CASTTTGETQYF	TGTGCCAGCACCACGACAGGGGAGACCCAGTACTTC
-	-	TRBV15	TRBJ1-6	CAASSLWSENNSPLHF	TGTGCCGCCAGCAGCTTGTGGTCAGAGAATAATTCACCCCTCCACTTT
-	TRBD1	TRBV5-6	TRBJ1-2	CASSPDRVVGYTF	TGTGCCAGCAGTCCGGACAGGGTAGTTGGCTACACCTTC
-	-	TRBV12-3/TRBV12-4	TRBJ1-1	CASSLTLGNPNTEAFF	TGTGCCAGCAGTTTAACCCTCGGCAACCCGAACACTGAAGCTTTCTTT
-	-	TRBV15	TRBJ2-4	CATSRGEPGTRGNIQYF	TGTGCCACCAGCAGAGGGGAACCCGGGACCCGAGGAAACATTCAGTACTTC
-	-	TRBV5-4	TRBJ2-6	CASSLEFVGTYVLTF	TGTGCCAGCAGCTTGGAATTCGTCGGAACCTACGTCCTGACTTTC
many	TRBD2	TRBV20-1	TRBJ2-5	CSARVGAGDETQYF	TGCAGTGCTAGAGTCGGAGCGGGAGACGAGACCCAGTACTTC
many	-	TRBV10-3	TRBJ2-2	CAIRSTENTGELFF	TGTGCCATCAGGAGCACAGAAAACACCGGGGAGCTGTTTTTT
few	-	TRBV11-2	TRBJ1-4	CASSTEGEKLFF	TGTGCCAGCAGCACCGAGGGTGAAAAACTGTTTTTT
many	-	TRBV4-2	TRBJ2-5	CASSQEGQGLTQETQYF	TGTGCCAGCAGCCAAGAAGGTCAGGGGCTGACTCAAGAGACCCAGTACTTC
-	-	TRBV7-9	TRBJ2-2	CAISGRGNTGELFF	TGTGCCATCAGTGGCAGGGGGAACACCGGGGAGCTGTTTTTT